Given below is one TCR beta chain in context. Germline values: CDR1 SEHNR, CDR2 FQNEAQ (reference sequence). The CDR3 loop spans 13 amino acids. After removal of 5 bases from V and 3 bases from J, the junction contained 3 bases not matched to a gene. Produced via immunoSEQ multiplex PCR; TCRdb's table is partial and in-frame only. The repertoire holds about 1.5 million clones, with 95% to 99% as singletons. The data derive from a study of shared clonotypes between healthy human individuals. This rearrangement joins TRBV7-9 to TRBJ2-7, with TRBD1 matching 8 bases. This TCR was recovered from a young man in good health. The sequenced material came from naive CD4+ T cells sorted from blood. Subset specified: CD45RA+ positively selected. CDR3 amino acids: CASSQQGGYEQYF. CDR3 in DNA: TGTGCCAGCAGCCAACAGGGGGGCTACGAGCAGTACTTC.